This entry concerns a single T cell receptor beta chain. Germline values: CDR1 GTSNPN, CDR2 SVGIG (reference sequence). The CDR3 runs 14 residues. V was shortened by 7 bases and J by 0 bases, with 13 bases between the two germline ends. Original handling: Quantification of nucleated cells was approximated via reference gene primer amplification. The data were produced by immunoSEQ multiplex PCR, yet TCRdb's version contains in-frame clones alone and is incomplete. V and J calls and clone size are as listed in that table; D and trimming were resolved from the DNA. The sample includes about 220,000 clones, around 84% seen only once; the top ten take 15% to 20%. These data are taken from a study of blood T cell repertoires in COVID-19. Study-wide context: Specimens from acute and convalescent COVID-19 originated in the United States, Italy and Spain.

The chain carries TRBV30 and TRBJ1-3; D unclear. The sequencing input was peripheral blood. The receptor's source is a young man with active or convalescent COVID-19. CDR3 protein: CALAAESSGNTIYF. In nucleotides, the CDR3 is TGTGCCTTGGCGGCCGAGAGCTCTGGAAACACCATATATTTT.